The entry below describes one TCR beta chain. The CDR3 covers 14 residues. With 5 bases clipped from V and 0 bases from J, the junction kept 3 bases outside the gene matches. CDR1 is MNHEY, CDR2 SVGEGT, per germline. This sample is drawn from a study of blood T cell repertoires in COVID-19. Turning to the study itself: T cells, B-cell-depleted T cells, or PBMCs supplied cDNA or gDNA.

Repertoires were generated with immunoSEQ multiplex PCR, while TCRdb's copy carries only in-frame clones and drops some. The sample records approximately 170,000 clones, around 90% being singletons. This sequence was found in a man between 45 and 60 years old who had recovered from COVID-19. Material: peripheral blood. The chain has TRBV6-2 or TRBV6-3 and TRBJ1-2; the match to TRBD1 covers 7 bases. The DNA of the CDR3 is TGTGCCAGCAGTCCAGGGGGAGCTAACTATGGCTACACCTTC. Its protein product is CASSPGGANYGYTF.